The 25 T cell receptor beta chains below come from one sample, sequenced in a study of cytomegalovirus exposure and HLA in healthy donors. Both 60 Vbeta primers and 13 Jbeta primers went into the PCR. The table came from immunoSEQ multiplex PCR; TCRdb's copy has only in-frame clones and leaves some out. This table has about 160,000 clones, around 81% appearing once. The sample comprised PBMCs. These receptor sequences come from a woman aged 40 to 50 in good health and CMV-seronegative.

The rearrangement joins TRBV2 to TRBJ1-1, with 7 positions matching TRBD1. J was trimmed by 0 bases and V by 4 bases; bases with no gene match: 2. This CDR3 comprises 14 residues. From germline, CDR1 is SNHLY and CDR2 FYNNEI. Here the CDR3 reads CASSGDSLNTEAFF. CDR3 DNA: TGTGCCAGCAGTGGGGACAGTTTGAACACTGAAGCTTTCTTT.

In nucleotides, the CDR3 is TGTGCTAGTGGTTTGGTACCGACAGGGGACAGTGGCTACACCTTC. This encodes CASGLVPTGDSGYTF. The J gene is TRBJ1-2, the V gene TRBV12-5, with TRBD1 identical over 8 bases. Germline V gene lookup returns CDR1 LGHNT and CDR2 FRNRAP. V lost 0 bases and J lost 7; bases outside the gene matches: 7. CDR3 length: 15 amino acids.

The chain employs TRBV19 and TRBJ1-4; TRBD1 agrees at 9 bases. V lost 2 bases and J lost 7; bases outside the gene matches: 5. The CDR3 length is 15 residues. Germline CDR1 reads LNHDA; CDR2 reads SQIVND (reference sequence). The DNA for the CDR3 is TGTGCCAGTAGTATAATGGGACAGGGAAGTGAAAAACTGTTTTTT. Its translation is CASSIMGQGSEKLFF.

The chain uses TRBV28 and TRBJ2-1, with 7 bases that match TRBD2. The CDR3 runs to 16 residues. CDR1 is MDHEN and CDR2 is SYDVKM in the germline V gene. With V trimmed by 4 bases and J by 4 bases, 10 bases remained unmatched. The DNA for the CDR3 is TGTGCCAGCAGTTCGAGTAGCGGGTTTAGTTACAATGAGCAGTTCTTC. It encodes CASSSSSGFSYNEQFF.

This chain links TRBV7-9 with TRBJ2-1, with TRBD1 as a possible D gene (6 bases). Germline V gene sequence: CDR1 SEHNR, CDR2 FQNEAQ (reference sequence). The ends were cut back, 5 bases at V and 4 bases at J, with 15 bases in the middle. The CDR3 loop spans 15 amino acids. DNA for the CDR3: TGTGCCAGCAGCCCAACTTTGGACAGTTACAATGAGCAGTTCTTC. This translates into CASSPTLDSYNEQFF.

This clone was seen a handful of times. This chain joins TRBV6-5 and TRBJ2-7; the match to TRBD1 covers 9 bases. Germline CDR1 MNHEY, CDR2 SVGAGI. Losses at the gene ends were 5 bases for V and 5 bases for J; bases not matched to a gene: 7. This CDR3 region has 14 residues. CDR3 in amino acids: CASSRGQGKNEQYF. The CDR3 nucleotides read TGTGCCAGCAGTCGGGGACAGGGAAAGAACGAGCAGTACTTC.

The rearrangement links TRBV6-6 to TRBJ2-1, with D possibly being TRBD2 (7 bases). The germline gives CDR1 MNHNY, CDR2 SVGAGI (reference sequence). The CDR3 covers 13 residues. V lost 8 bases and J lost 3, with 11 bases in between. The DNA of the CDR3 is TGTGCCAGCGAGGGGGGGGGCTACAATGAGCAGTTCTTC. Its translation: CASEGGGYNEQFF.

A single count supports this clone. The CDR3 DNA sequence: TGTGCCAGCAGCGTACGGGGTAGCGGGAAGGATGAGCAGTTCTTC. Amino acids: CASSVRGSGKDEQFF. The chain uses TRBV9 and TRBJ2-1; 8 bases line up with TRBD2. The ends lost 1 base at V and 8 bases at J; junction bases unmatched: 8. Germline V gene lookup returns CDR1 SGDLS and CDR2 YYNGEE. The CDR3 has 15 residues. Complete variable domain (other parts from reference TRBV9 and TRBJ2-1): DSGVTQTPKHLITATGQRVTLRCSPRSGDLSVYWYQQSLDQGLQFLIQYYNGEERAKGNILERFSAQQFPDLHSELNLSSLELGDSALYFCASSVRGSGKDEQFFGPGTRLTVL.

The chain couples TRBV11-3 to TRBJ2-1; 9 nucleotides match TRBD2. Trimming removed 1 base from V and 4 bases from J; junction bases left unmatched: 2. The CDR3 is made up of 15 amino acids. Germline loops: CDR1 SGHNT, CDR2 YENEEA. The CDR3 nucleotides are TGTGCCAGCAGCTTAGGGACTAGCGATTACAATGAGCAGTTCTTC. It is translated as CASSLGTSDYNEQFF.

The gene calls are TRBV28 and TRBJ1-4; weak D call: TRBD1 (6 bases). Trimming stripped 5 bases from V and 0 bases from J, with 10 bases between. The CDR3 totals 15 residues. From germline, CDR1 is MDHEN and CDR2 SYDVKM. For the CDR3, the DNA is TGTGCCAGCAGTAAACAGGGCGCAACTAATGAAAAACTGTTTTTT. Translation: CASSKQGATNEKLFF.

This chain joins TRBV11-3 and TRBJ1-4; TRBD1 matches 7 bases. Germline V gene lookup returns CDR1 SGHNT and CDR2 YENEEA. The ends lost 5 bases at V and 13 bases at J; junction bases unmatched: 10. There are 13 residues in the CDR3. CDR3 in amino acids: CASSELQGQRLFF. The CDR3 region has the DNA TGTGCCAGCAGCGAGCTACAGGGGCAGAGACTGTTTTTT. Filled out from reference TRBV11-3 and TRBJ1-4, the complete variable domain reads EAGVVQSPRYKIIEKKQPVAFWCNPISGHNTLYWYLQNLGQGPELLIRYENEEAVDDSQLPKDRFSAERLKGVDSTLKIQPAELGDSAVYLCASSELQGQRLFFGSGTQLSVL.

V gene TRBV6-5 combines with J gene TRBJ2-3; D is undetermined. The CDR3 runs 14 residues. V lost 6 bases and J 4 bases, leaving 14 bases between the germline ends. Germline values: CDR1 MNHEY, CDR2 SVGAGI. CDR3 protein: CASRLYQDSDTQYF. The CDR3 DNA sequence: TGTGCCAGCAGACTCTACCAGGATTCAGATACGCAGTATTTT.

V is TRBV18 and J is TRBJ1-4; D perhaps matches TRBD1 (6 bases). Trimming pared 4 bases from V and 8 bases from J, leaving 20 bases between. Germline-derived CDR1 and CDR2 are KGHSH and LQKENI. The CDR3 is made up of 16 amino acids. CDR3 DNA: TGTGCCAGCTCACGCCGAGTGGTAGCAGGGGAAGAAAAACTGTTTTTT. It encodes CASSRRVVAGEEKLFF.

V gene TRBV5-8 combines with J gene TRBJ2-2; 8 bases are shared with TRBD2. The CDR3 sequence is 17 residues long. Germline V gene data show CDR1 as SGHTS and CDR2 as YDEGEE. Trimming took 0 bases from V and 8 from J; bases not matched to a gene: 12. CDR3 bases: TGTGCCAGCAGCTTGGCCTTCAGCGGGAGCCTCGAGGGGGAGCTGTTTTTT. Translating it yields CASSLAFSGSLEGELFF.

The chain employs TRBV6-1 and TRBJ2-7, with 7 bases fitting TRBD1. The CDR3 has 14 residues. Germline V gene sequence: CDR1 MNHNS, CDR2 SASEGT. Trimming took 8 bases from V and 2 from J; bases not matched to a gene: 9. Written as DNA, the CDR3 is TGTGCCAGCGAGGGACAGAGAGGAACCTACGAGCAGTACTTC. Amino acid sequence: CASEGQRGTYEQYF.

The V and J genes are TRBV7-8 and TRBJ2-7, with 7 bases matching TRBD1. This CDR3 has 15 residues. Unmatched junction bases numbered 15, after V lost 7 bases and J lost 6 bases. The germline V gene encodes CDR1 SGHVS and CDR2 FQNEAQ. This chain's CDR3 is CASNLVTGIGREQYF. The DNA for the CDR3 is TGTGCCAGCAACCTAGTGACAGGGATTGGGCGCGAGCAGTACTTC.

The V call is TRBV7-9, the J call TRBJ2-7, with 9 bases matching TRBD2. Germline-derived CDR1 and CDR2 are SEHNR and FQNEAQ (reference sequence). With V trimmed by 1 base and J by 0 bases, 4 bases remained unmatched. CDR3 length: 16 residues. CDR3 region: CASSLDSGGISYEQYF. The CDR3 coding sequence is TGTGCCAGCAGCTTAGATAGCGGGGGAATCTCCTACGAGCAGTACTTC.

The V and J genes are TRBV5-1 and TRBJ2-7; TRBD1 matches 9 bases. Germline V CDR1 and CDR2: SGHRS, YFSETQ. J gave up 0 bases and V 4 bases, and 8 bases lay outside the gene matches. The CDR3 contains 16 residues. CDR3 region: CASSPLTGGPSYEQYF. The CDR3 DNA reads TGCGCCAGCAGCCCCTTAACAGGGGGCCCCTCCTACGAGCAGTACTTC.

The rearrangement joins TRBV28 to TRBJ2-7, with TRBD2 identical over 8 bases. In germline, CDR1 is MDHEN, CDR2 SYDVKM. The CDR3 is 16 amino acids. After removal of 5 bases from V and 2 bases from J, the junction contained 11 bases not matched to a gene. CDR3 loop: CASSALGSGSPYEQYF. CDR3 DNA: TGTGCCAGCAGTGCCCTGGGGAGCGGGAGCCCCTACGAGCAGTACTTC.

This chain joins TRBV9 and TRBJ2-5; 8 bases map to TRBD2. This CDR3 comprises 16 residues. In germline, CDR1 is SGDLS, CDR2 YYNGEE. The trim removed 0 bases at V and 5 bases at J, leaving 9 bases unmatched. In DNA form, the CDR3 reads TGTGCCAGCAGCGTAGACCCCGGGACTAGGGTGGAGACCCAGTACTTC. This gives the protein CASSVDPGTRVETQYF.

The chain recombines TRBV5-1 with TRBJ2-1; 8 bases are shared with TRBD1. V shed 4 bases, J shed 3 bases, and the junction held 6 bases outside the gene matches. CDR3 size: 15 residues. Germline V CDR1 and CDR2: SGHRS, YFSETQ. CDR3 nucleotides: TGCGCCAGCAGCCTCGGGACAGGACTCTACAATGAGCAGTTCTTC. Its translation: CASSLGTGLYNEQFF. The complete variable domain, with remaining parts taken from reference TRBV5-1 and TRBJ2-1, reads KAGVTQTPRYLIKTRGQQVTLSCSPISGHRSVSWYQQTPGQGLQFLFEYFSETQRNKGNFPGRFSGRQFSNSRSEMNVSTLELGDSALYLCASSLGTGLYNEQFFGPGTRLTVL.

This clone was observed a few times. V and J are TRBV6-5 and TRBJ1-1; D may be TRBD1 (5 bases). CDR3 length: 14 amino acids. Germline loops: CDR1 MNHEY, CDR2 SVGAGI. Trimming left V 2 bases short and J 3 bases short, with 10 bases between. CDR3 amino acids: CASSYTQGYTEAFF. CDR3 nucleotides: TGTGCCAGCAGTTACACCCAGGGATACACTGAAGCTTTCTTT.

The chain combines TRBV18 with TRBJ1-5, with no clear D. Germline values: CDR1 KGHSH, CDR2 LQKENI. Deletions cut 3 bases from V and 0 bases from J, with 15 bases between. The CDR3 is made up of 17 amino acids. Written as DNA, the CDR3 is TGTGCCAGCTCACCGGAACAGCTTTCCTATAGCAATCAGCCCCAGCATTTT. Protein sequence: CASSPEQLSYSNQPQHF.

V and J are TRBV7-8 and TRBJ1-2; 9 bases are a match to TRBD1. The CDR3 consists of 15 residues. The ends lost 2 bases at V and 6 bases at J; junction bases unmatched: 7. Germline V gene data show CDR1 as SGHVS and CDR2 as FQNEAQ. The CDR3 is CASSLSGQGDHGYTF. The CDR3, as DNA: TGTGCCAGCAGCTTATCGGGACAGGGTGACCATGGCTACACCTTC.

Only a few counts were recorded for this clone. The chain uses TRBV19 and TRBJ2-1, with 7 positions matching TRBD2. Germline V gene sequence: CDR1 LNHDA, CDR2 SQIVND (reference sequence). This CDR3 has 13 amino acids. V was pared by 4 bases and J by 7 bases, with 4 bases of the junction left unmatched. In DNA form, the CDR3 reads TGTGCCAGTAGTACACTAGCGTCAAATGAGCAGTTCTTC. Translating it yields CASSTLASNEQFF.